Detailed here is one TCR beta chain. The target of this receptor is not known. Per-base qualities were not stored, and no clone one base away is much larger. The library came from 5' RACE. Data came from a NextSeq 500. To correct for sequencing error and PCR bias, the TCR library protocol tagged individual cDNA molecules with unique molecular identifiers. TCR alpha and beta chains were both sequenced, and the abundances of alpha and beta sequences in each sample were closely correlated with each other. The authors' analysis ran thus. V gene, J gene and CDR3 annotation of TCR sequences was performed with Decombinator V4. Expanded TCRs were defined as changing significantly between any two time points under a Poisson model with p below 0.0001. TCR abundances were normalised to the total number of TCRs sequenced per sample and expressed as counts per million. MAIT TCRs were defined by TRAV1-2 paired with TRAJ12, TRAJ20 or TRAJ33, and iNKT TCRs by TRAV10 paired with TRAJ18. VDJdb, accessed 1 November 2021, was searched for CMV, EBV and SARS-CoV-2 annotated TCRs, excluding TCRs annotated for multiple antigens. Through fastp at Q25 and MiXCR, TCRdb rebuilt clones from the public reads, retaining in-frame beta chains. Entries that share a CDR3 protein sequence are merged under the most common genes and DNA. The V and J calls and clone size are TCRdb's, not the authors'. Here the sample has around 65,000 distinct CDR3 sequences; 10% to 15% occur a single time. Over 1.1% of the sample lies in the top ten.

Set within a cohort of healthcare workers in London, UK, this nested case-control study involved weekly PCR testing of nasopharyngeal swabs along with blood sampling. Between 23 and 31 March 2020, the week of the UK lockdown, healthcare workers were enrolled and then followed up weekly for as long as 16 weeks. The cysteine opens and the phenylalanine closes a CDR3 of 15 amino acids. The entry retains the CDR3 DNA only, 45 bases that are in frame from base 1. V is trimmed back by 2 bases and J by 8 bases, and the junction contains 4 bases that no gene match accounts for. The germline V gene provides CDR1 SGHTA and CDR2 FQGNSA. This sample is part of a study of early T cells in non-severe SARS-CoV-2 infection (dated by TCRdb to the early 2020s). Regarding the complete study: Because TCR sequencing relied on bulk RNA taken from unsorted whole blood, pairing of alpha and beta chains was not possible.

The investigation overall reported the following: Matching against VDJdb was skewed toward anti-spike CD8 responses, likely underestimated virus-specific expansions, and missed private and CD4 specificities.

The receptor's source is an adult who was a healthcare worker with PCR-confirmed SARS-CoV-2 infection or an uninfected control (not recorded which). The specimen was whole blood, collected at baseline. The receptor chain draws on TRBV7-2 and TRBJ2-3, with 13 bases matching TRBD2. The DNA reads TGTGCCAGCAGCTTAACTAGCGGGAGGGCCGGTACGCAGTATTTT. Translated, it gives CASSLTSGRAGTQYF.